The T cell receptor (beta chain) described here comes from a study of cytomegalovirus exposure and HLA in healthy donors (dated by TCRdb to about 2017). Notes on the research overall: The 550 to 750 repertoires of the first cohort and the roughly 120 validation repertoires were produced on the same platform, according to a later analysis. To predict cytomegalovirus infection status, the study brought together high-throughput TCR immunosequencing, statistical association of individual TCRs with disease status, and machine learning. The aim of the study was to test whether cataloging public T cell receptors could identify signatures of past pathogen exposure. Along with the roughly 610-subject first cohort, a separate validation cohort of over 90 different subjects was used. What the study reported, not specific to this receptor: A few of the identified cytomegalovirus-associated TCR beta chains were confirmed in vitro to be specific for cytomegalovirus antigens. The validation cohort had no HLA typing available for a later analysis, so co-occurrence within that cohort was assessed over all 120 or so repertoires. The classifier was reported to diagnose cytomegalovirus status with high specificity and sensitivity in both the original and validation cohorts. Most TCR sequences were seen in very few donors, while some public TCRs were found in many individuals. It was suggested by the authors that the approach could potentially be generalized to other disease states and immunological phenotypes. The study gave a list of around 170 TCR beta chains associated with cytomegalovirus. Of the cluster scores, 90% to 95% were above 0 in a later analysis, which found that TCRs clustered in the first cohort also tended to co-occur in the 120 or so validation repertoires.

The V end loses 2 bases and the J end loses 2 bases, and a stretch of 8 bases separates them. From the cysteine up to the phenylalanine, the CDR3 has a length of 13 residues. Left in the record is the CDR3 DNA by itself, 39 bases read in frame from the first base. Based on the germline V gene, the CDR1 and CDR2 sequences are SGHRS and YFSETQ. Libraries were built with the immunoSEQ multiplex PCR assay. The original methods were these. A statistical classification framework was built for diagnosing cytomegalovirus status from the catalog of TCR beta chain sequences. The table was pulled from immuneACCESS by TCRdb, which kept in-frame rearrangements only. Such tables lose some clones; where checked, under half of the loss comes from unresolved V genes, and the rest has no known cause. That table supplies the V and J calls and clone size; D and trimming were determined from the DNA. The sample table shows about 56,000 clones, and around nine tenths are seen once. Jointly, the top ten make up 0.95% to 1.3% of the sample.

Donors formed part of the validation cohort, which comprised 120 subjects and was distinct from the first cohort of under 800 subjects. With respect to this clone: Its antigen target is currently unknown. No base quality values were provided; no much bigger clone lies one nucleotide off.

Specimen: PBMCs. The chain uses TRBV5-1 and TRBJ2-7; TRBD2 is possibly the D segment (6 matching bases). The sequence was collected from a man between 18 and 29 years old in good health and CMV-seronegative. The CDR3 reads CASSFGEAYEQYF. In nucleotide form, the sequence is TGCGCCAGCAGCTTCGGGGAGGCCTACGAGCAGTACTTC.